The rows below give T cell receptor beta chains drawn from one sample of a study of shared clonotypes between healthy human individuals. Only in-frame clones appear in the TCRdb table, and some are missing; sequencing was by immunoSEQ multiplex PCR. The data hold about 870,000 clones, with roughly 92% observed a single time. Sample: naive CD8+ T cells sorted from blood. The receptors here all came from a young man in good health. The CDR3 runs from the conserved cysteine through the conserved F or W. The D gene is left open where the match is weak. Size values are once, few and many counts, or a class for expanded clones, and some rows have none.

D	V	J	size	CDR3	DNA
TRBD2	TRBV7-9	TRBJ2-5	NA	CASSPPVGLAGGEQETQYF	TGTGCCAGCAGCCCACCAGTCGGACTAGCGGGAGGGGAGCAAGAGACCCAGTACTTC
NA	TRBV11-2	TRBJ2-3	NA	CASSLGFMETDTQYF	TGTGCCAGCAGCTTAGGATTTATGGAAACAGATACGCAGTATTTT
NA	TRBV2	TRBJ1-5	NA	CASVQGQINGQPQHF	TGTGCCAGCGTCCAAGGGCAGATTAATGGTCAGCCCCAGCATTTT
NA	TRBV7-6	TRBJ2-7	NA	CASSQTDSPNYEQYF	TGTGCCAGCAGCCAAACTGACAGTCCAAATTACGAGCAGTACTTC
TRBD2	TRBV7-2	TRBJ2-3	NA	CASSLLAGADTQYF	TGTGCCAGCAGCTTGCTAGCGGGAGCTGATACGCAGTATTTT
TRBD2	TRBV28	TRBJ2-7	NA	CASSGGPPYEQYF	TGTGCCAGCTCGGGAGGGCCCCCCTACGAGCAGTACTTC
NA	TRBV6-1	TRBJ2-1	NA	CASSEIAFRFDNEQFF	TGTGCCAGCAGTGAAATCGCTTTTAGGTTTGACAATGAGCAGTTCTTC
TRBD2	TRBV7-9	TRBJ2-1	once	CASSPGTSVYNEQFF	TGTGCCAGCAGCCCGGGGACTAGCGTCTACAATGAGCAGTTCTTC
NA	TRBV27	TRBJ2-7	NA	CASSSTSHGSYEQYF	TGTGCCAGCAGTTCAACAAGCCACGGCTCCTACGAGCAGTACTTC
NA	TRBV4-1	TRBJ2-7	NA	CASSQGPDVSYEQYF	TGCGCCAGCAGCCAGGGCCCGGACGTGAGCTACGAGCAGTACTTC